A selection of T cell receptor beta chains follows, all from one sample in a study of siplizumab effects on memory and regulatory T cells. Assay: immunoSEQ multiplex PCR; the TCRdb copy retains only in-frame clones and omits some. Found here are 50,000 to 75,000 clones, around 96% of them singletons; the top ten hold around 0.086%. Sequencing was performed on naive CD8+ T cells sorted from blood. The source of these receptors is a human donor in good health. Both conserved end residues are part of each CDR3. Clone sizes are given selectively: once, few, many, or a class where the clone is expanded.

TRBJ2-3,TRBV7-9,NA,CASSLSSGGDTDTQYF
TRBJ2-7,TRBV19,NA,CASSIVGLPGSEQYF
TRBJ2-1,TRBV29-1,NA,CSVVSLSNRGDEQFF
TRBJ1-4,TRBV27,NA,CASSLYSGATNEKLFF
TRBJ2-5,TRBV5-6,NA,CASSLLEETQYF
TRBJ2-2,TRBV6-5,NA,CASRMTGQTGELFF
TRBJ1-4,TRBV5-5,NA,CASSQPDKEANEKLFF
TRBJ2-3,TRBV19,NA,CASQQLALQGDGSDTQYF
TRBJ1-6,TRBV7-3,NA,CASSSGQSNSPLHF
TRBJ1-5,TRBV7-9,few,CASSPGTGYQPQHF
TRBJ2-3,TRBV19,NA,CASSRTSGDSTDTQYF
TRBJ2-1,TRBV28,NA,CASTRTRRDDEQFF
TRBJ1-1,TRBV29-1,NA,CSAEDRGPEAFF
TRBJ2-2,TRBV7-2,NA,CASTEVKANTGELFF
TRBJ2-1,TRBV15,NA,CATSRGGPYNEQFF
TRBJ2-3,TRBV5-6,once,CASSLDGTDTQYF
TRBJ2-1,TRBV7-9,NA,CASSLDGGSNEQFF
TRBJ2-7,TRBV9,NA,CASGAWASGGMSYEQYF
TRBJ1-5,TRBV19,NA,CASSPRWQQGIKRPHQPQHF
TRBJ1-1,TRBV4-1,NA,CASSQQPRQGMNTEAFF
TRBJ1-1,TRBV4-1,NA,CASSPTSLGNTEAFF
TRBJ2-5,TRBV7-9,NA,CASSGAEETQYF
TRBJ2-3,TRBV10-3,NA,CAISERTSEDTQYF
TRBJ2-7,TRBV7-8,once,CASSLDRGPSYEQYF
TRBJ1-2,TRBV11-2,once,CASSLVVTGSYGYTF
TRBJ2-3,TRBV9,NA,CASSLSTDTQYF
TRBJ1-2,TRBV29-1,NA,CSVEDGQATGSNYGYTF
TRBJ1-2,TRBV11-2,NA,CASSATYGYTF
TRBJ2-3,TRBV4-3,NA,CASSQGQGDTQYF
TRBJ2-7,TRBV5-4,NA,CASSPGQGEYF
TRBJ2-7,TRBV21-1,NA,CASSDVQGPHYEQYF
TRBJ2-7,TRBV5-4,NA,CASSQPGRLADEQYF
TRBJ1-1,TRBV6-1,NA,CASSEVSYTEAFF
TRBJ2-5,TRBV7-9,NA,CASSPIAGGPETQYF
TRBJ2-5,TRBV4-1,once,CASSQGRETQYF